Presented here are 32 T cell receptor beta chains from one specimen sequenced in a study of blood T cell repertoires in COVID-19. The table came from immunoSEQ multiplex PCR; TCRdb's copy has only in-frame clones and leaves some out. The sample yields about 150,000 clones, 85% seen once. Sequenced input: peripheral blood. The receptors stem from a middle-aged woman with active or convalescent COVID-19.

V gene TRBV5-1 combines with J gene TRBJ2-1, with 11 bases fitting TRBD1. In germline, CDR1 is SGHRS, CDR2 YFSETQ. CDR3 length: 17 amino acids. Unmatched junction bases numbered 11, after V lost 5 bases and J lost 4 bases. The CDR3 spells CASSILNRDRGYNEQFF. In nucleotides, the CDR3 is TGCGCCAGCAGTATTTTGAACCGGGACAGGGGGTACAATGAGCAGTTCTTC.

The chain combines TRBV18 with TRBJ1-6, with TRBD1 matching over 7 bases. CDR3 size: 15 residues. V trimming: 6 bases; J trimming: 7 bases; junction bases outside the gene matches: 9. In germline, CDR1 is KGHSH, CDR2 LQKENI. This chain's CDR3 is CASSARQGSNSPLHF. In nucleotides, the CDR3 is TGTGCCAGCTCGGCCCGACAGGGTTCGAATTCACCCCTCCACTTT.

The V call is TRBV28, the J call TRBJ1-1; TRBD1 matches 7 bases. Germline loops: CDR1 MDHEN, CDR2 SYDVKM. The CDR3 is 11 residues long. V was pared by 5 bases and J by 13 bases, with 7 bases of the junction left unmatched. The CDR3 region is CASSDDRVGFF. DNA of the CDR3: TGTGCCAGCAGTGATGACAGGGTAGGTTTCTTT.

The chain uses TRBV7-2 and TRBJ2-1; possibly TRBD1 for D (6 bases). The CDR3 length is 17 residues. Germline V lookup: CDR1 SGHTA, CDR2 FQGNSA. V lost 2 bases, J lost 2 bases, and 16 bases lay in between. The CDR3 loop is CASSLRRRDTTYNEQFF. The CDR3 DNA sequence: TGTGCCAGCAGCTTACGCCGCCGGGACACCACCTACAATGAGCAGTTCTTC.

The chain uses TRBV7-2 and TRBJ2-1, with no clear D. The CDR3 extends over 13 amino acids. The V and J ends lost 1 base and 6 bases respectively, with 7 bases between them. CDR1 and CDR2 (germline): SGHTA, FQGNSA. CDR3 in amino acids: CASSLDPGNEQFF. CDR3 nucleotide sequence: TGTGCCAGCAGCTTAGATCCGGGCAATGAGCAGTTCTTC.

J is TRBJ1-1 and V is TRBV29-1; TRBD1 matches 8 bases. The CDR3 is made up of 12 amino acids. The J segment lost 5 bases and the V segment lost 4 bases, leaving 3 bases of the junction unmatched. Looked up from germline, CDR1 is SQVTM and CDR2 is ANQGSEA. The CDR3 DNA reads TGCAGCGTTGCACAGGGGGGGACTGAAGCTTTCTTT. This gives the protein CSVAQGGTEAFF.

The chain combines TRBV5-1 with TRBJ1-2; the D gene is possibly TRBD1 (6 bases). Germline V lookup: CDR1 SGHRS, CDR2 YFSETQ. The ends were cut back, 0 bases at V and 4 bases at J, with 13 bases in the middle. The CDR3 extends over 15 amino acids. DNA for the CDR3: TGCGCCAGCAGCTTGGGGTCTACAGGGAGCTATGGCTACACCTTC. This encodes CASSLGSTGSYGYTF.

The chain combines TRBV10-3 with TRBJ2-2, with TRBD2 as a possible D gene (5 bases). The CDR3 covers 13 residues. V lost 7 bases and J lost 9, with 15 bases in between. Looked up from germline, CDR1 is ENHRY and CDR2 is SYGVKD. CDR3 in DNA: TGTGCCATCACTACGGACTGGGCGCGGGAGCTGTTTTTT. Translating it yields CAITTDWARELFF.

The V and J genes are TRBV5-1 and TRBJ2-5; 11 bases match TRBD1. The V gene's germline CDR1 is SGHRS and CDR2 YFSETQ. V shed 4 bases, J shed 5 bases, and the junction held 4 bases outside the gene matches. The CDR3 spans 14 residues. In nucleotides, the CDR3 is TGCGCCAGCAGCCGGGACAGGGGGAGGGAGACCCAGTACTTC. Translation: CASSRDRGRETQYF.

The CDR3 loop reads CAWLLGGVSYNEQFF. The CDR3 nucleotides are TGTGCCTGGCTCCTAGGCGGGGTCTCCTACAATGAGCAGTTCTTC. The rearrangement joins TRBV30 to TRBJ2-1, with a tentative D call TRBD2 (6 bases). Trimming removed 5 bases at V and 0 bases at J, with 14 bases between. The CDR3 length is 15 residues. Per germline, CDR1 GTSNPN and CDR2 SVGIG (reference sequence). The variable domain in full, with the rest retrieved from reference TRBV30 and TRBJ2-1, is SQTIHQWPATLVQPVGSPLSLECTVEGTSNPNLYWYRQAAGRGLQLLFYSVGIGQISSEVPQNLSASRPQDRQFILSSKKLLLSDSGFYLCAWLLGGVSYNEQFFGPGTRLTVL.

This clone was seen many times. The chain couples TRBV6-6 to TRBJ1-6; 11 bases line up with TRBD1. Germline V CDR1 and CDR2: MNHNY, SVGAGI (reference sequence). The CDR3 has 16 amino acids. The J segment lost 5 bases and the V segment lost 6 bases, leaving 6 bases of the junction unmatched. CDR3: CASRARTGGNNSPLHF. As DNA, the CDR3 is TGTGCCAGCAGGGCCAGGACAGGGGGCAATAATTCACCCCTCCACTTT.

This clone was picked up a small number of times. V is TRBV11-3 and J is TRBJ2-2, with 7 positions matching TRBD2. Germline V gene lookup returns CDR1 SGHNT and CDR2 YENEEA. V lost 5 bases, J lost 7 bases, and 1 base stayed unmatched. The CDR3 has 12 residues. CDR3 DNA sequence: TGTGCCAGCAGCCGGGAGGTCGGGGAGCTGTTTTTT. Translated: CASSREVGELFF.

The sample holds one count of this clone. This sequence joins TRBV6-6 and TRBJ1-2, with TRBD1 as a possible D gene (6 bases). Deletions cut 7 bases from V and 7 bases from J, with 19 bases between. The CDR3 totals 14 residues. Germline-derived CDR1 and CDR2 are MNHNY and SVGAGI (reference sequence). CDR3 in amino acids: CASNKGQGGGGYTF. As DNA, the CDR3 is TGTGCCAGCAATAAAGGGCAGGGAGGGGGTGGCTACACCTTC.

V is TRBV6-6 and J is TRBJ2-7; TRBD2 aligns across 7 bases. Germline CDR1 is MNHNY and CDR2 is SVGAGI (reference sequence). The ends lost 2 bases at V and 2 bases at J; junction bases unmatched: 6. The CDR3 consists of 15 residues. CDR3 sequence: CASSYIGGGAYEQYF. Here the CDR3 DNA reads TGTGCCAGCAGTTACATAGGCGGGGGTGCCTACGAGCAGTACTTC.

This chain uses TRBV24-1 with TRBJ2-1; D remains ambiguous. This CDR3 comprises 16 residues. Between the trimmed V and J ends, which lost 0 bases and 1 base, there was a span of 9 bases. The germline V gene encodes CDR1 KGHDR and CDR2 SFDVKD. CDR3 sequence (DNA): TGTGCCACCAGTGATTTGAATCCGGGTTCCTACAATGAGCAGTTCTTC. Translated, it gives CATSDLNPGSYNEQFF.

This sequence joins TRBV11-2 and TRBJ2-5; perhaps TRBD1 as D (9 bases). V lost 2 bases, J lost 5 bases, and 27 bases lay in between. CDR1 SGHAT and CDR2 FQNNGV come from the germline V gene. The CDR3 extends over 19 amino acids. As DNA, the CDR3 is TGTGCCAGCAGCTTATCCCGGACAGGGGCAGCGGGAGTGGCGGAGACCCAGTACTTC. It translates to CASSLSRTGAAGVAETQYF.

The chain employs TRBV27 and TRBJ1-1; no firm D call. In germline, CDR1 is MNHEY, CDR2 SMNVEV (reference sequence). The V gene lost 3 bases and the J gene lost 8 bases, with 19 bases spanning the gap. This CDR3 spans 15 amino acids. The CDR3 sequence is CASSFSSEGPREAFF. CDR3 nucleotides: TGTGCCAGCAGTTTTAGCTCCGAAGGCCCGAGGGAAGCTTTCTTT.

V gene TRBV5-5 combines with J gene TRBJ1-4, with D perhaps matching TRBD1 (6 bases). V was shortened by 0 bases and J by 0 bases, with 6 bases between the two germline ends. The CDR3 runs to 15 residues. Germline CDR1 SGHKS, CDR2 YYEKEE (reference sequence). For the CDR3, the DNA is TGTGCCAGCAGCTTGGAGGGGGCAACTAATGAAAAACTGTTTTTT. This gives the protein CASSLEGATNEKLFF.

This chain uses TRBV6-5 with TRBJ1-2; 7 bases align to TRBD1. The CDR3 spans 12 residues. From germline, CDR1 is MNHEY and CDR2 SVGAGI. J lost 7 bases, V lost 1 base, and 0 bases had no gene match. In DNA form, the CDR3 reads TGTGCCAGCAGTTACTACAGGGGTGGCTACACCTTC. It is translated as CASSYYRGGYTF.

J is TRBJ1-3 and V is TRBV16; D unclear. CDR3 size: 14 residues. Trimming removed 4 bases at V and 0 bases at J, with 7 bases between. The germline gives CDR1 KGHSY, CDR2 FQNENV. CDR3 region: CASSLQASGNTIYF. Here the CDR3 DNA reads TGTGCCAGCAGCCTGCAGGCCTCTGGAAACACCATATATTTT.

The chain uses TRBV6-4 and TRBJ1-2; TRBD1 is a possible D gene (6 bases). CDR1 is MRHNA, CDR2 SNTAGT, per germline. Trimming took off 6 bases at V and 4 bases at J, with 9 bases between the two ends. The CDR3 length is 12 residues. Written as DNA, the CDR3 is TGTGCCAGCAGCCGGGGGGCCTATGGCTACACCTTC. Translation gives CASSRGAYGYTF.

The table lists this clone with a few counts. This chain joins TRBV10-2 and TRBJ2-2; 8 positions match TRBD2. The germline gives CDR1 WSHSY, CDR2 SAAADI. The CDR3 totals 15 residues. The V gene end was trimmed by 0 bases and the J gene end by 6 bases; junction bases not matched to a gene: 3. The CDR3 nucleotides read TGCGCCAGCAGTGAGTCCGGGGGGGCAGCCGGGGAGCTGTTTTTT. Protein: CASSESGGAAGELFF.

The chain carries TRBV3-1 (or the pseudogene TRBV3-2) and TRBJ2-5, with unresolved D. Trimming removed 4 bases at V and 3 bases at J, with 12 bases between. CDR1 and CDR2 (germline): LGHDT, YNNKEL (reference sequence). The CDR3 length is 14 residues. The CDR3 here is CASSPPPGEETQYF. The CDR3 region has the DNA TGTGCCAGCAGCCCACCCCCCGGTGAAGAGACCCAGTACTTC.

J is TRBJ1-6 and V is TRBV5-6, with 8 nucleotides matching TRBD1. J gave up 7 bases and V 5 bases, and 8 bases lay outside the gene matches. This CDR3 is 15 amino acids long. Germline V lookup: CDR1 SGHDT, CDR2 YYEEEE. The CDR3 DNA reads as TGTGCCAGCAGTATCCGGACAGGGCACAATTCACCCCTCCACTTT. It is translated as CASSIRTGHNSPLHF.

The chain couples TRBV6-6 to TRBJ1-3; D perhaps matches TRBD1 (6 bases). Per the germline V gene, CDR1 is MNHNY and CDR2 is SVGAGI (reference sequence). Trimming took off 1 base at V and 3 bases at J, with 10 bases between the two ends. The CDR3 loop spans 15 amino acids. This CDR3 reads CASSYYRAGGNTIYF. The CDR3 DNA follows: TGTGCCAGCAGTTACTACAGGGCGGGTGGAAACACCATATATTTT.

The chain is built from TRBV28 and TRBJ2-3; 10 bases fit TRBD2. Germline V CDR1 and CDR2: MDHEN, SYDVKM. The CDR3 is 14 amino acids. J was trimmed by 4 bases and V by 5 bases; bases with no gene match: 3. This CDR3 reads CASSRAGGADTQYF. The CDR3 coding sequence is TGTGCCAGCAGTCGAGCGGGGGGGGCAGATACGCAGTATTTT. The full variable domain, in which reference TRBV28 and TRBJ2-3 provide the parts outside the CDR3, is DVKVTQSSRYLVKRTGEKVFLECVQDMDHENMFWYRQDPGLGLRLIYFSYDVKMKEKGDIPEGYSVSREKKERFSLILESASTNQTSMYLCASSRAGGADTQYFGPGTRLTVL.

The CDR3 nucleotides are TGTGCCAGCAGCGCCCTAAGATCCTACGAGCAGTACTTC. It is translated as CASSALRSYEQYF. The genes are TRBV12-3 or TRBV12-4 and TRBJ2-7, with D uncertain. Trimming shortened V by 6 bases and J by 1 base, and 10 bases separated the two germline ends. The CDR3 is 13 amino acids.

In DNA form, the CDR3 reads TGTGCCAGTAGTAAGGACACATACACAGATACGCAGTATTTT. This encodes CASSKDTYTDTQYF. The chain joins TRBV19 to TRBJ2-3; possibly TRBD1 for D (5 bases). V gave up 4 bases and J gave up 2 bases, with 10 bases separating them. The CDR3 is 14 residues long. Germline V gene lookup returns CDR1 LNHDA and CDR2 SQIVND (reference sequence).

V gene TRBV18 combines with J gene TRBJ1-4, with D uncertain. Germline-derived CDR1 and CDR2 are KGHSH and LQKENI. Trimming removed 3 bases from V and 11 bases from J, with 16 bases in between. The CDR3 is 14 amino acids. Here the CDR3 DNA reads TGTGCCAGCTCACCTGTAGGGAGTGGTGGGAAACTGTTTTTT. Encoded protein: CASSPVGSGGKLFF.

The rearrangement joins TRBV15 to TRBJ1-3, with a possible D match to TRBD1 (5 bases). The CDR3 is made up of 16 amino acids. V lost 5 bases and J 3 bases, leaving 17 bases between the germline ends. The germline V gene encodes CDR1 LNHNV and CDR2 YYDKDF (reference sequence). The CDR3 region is CATSSTGGRIGNTIYF. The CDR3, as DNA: TGTGCCACCAGCTCAACCGGGGGACGGATTGGAAACACCATATATTTT.

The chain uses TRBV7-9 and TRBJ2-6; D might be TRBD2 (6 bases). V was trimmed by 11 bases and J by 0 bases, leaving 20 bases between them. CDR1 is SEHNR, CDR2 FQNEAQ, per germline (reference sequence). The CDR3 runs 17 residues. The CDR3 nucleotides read TGTGCCGGGGGGACTTCGGCGGGGATCTCTGGGGCCAACGTCCTGACTTTC. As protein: CAGGTSAGISGANVLTF.

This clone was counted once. The CDR3 is CASSPPGTGEQTQYF. DNA of the CDR3: TGTGCCAGCAGCCCCCCCGGGACAGGGGAACAGACCCAGTACTTC. The genes are TRBV9 and TRBJ2-5, with TRBD1 matching 10 bases. Germline CDR1 SGDLS, CDR2 YYNGEE. This CDR3 is 15 amino acids long. V was clipped by 4 bases and J by 6 bases; unmatched bases: 9.